This is a list of T cell receptor beta chains from one sample in a study of T-cell reconstitution after alpha-beta-depleted transplantation in children. TCRdb re-derived calls from the PCR reads in MiXCR, one entry per CDR3 protein. The sample holds 230,000 or so distinct CDR3 sequences, 9.7% seen once. The source material was PBMCs from the stem cell graft donor, sampled from the stem cell graft. These receptors came from a human donor who donated a stem cell graft to a child with SCID. Both conserved end residues are part of each CDR3. The D gene is left open where the match is weak. The size field is filled for only some rows; it gives once, few, many or a size class.

>many|NA|TRBV20-1|TRBJ2-5
TGCAGTGCTAGAGATGAGCTAGGAGAGACCCAGTACTTC
CSARDELGETQYF
>many|TRBD1|TRBV29-1|TRBJ2-3
TGCAGCGTAACCCCGGCAGGGGGCTTTTTGGATACGCAGTATTTT
CSVTPAGGFLDTQYF
>many|NA|TRBV28|TRBJ1-4
TGTGCCAGCGGGTTGGGGGCTAATGAAAAACTGTTTTTT
CASGLGANEKLFF
>many|NA|TRBV7-2|TRBJ1-1
TGTGCCAGCAGCTTAAGTTGGTCCGGGGTGGCGAGCACTGAAGCTTTCTTT
CASSLSWSGVASTEAFF
>few|TRBD1|TRBV29-1|TRBJ2-7
TGCAGCGTTGAAACTCTGGGACAGGGGTTCTCCTACGAGCAGTACTTC
CSVETLGQGFSYEQYF
>few|TRBD2|TRBV30|TRBJ2-3
TGTGCCTGGGGCCTAGCGGGAATCACAGATACGCAGTATTTT
CAWGLAGITDTQYF
>many|TRBD1|TRBV5-1|TRBJ1-5
TGCGCCAGCAGCTTGGAAGGGGGCGCGGGTCAGCCCCAGCATTTT
CASSLEGGAGQPQHF
>many|NA|TRBV9|TRBJ1-3
TGTGCCAGCAGCGGGCCTGCGGGCGCCTCTGGAAACACCATATATTTT
CASSGPAGASGNTIYF
>many|TRBD2|TRBV11-2|TRBJ2-3
TGTGCCAGCAGCTCCTGGACTAGCGGGGGGGTTCGCTCAGATACGCAGTATTTT
CASSSWTSGGVRSDTQYF
>NA|NA|TRBV28|TRBJ2-7
TGTGCCAGCAGTTTTCCCGACTACGAGCAGTACTTC
CASSFPDYEQYF
>many|NA|TRBV5-6|TRBJ1-1
TGTGCCAGCAGCTTGGGGGGCAGCTTGAACACTGAAGCTTTCTTT
CASSLGGSLNTEAFF
>few|TRBD1|TRBV6-2/TRBV6-3|TRBJ1-6
TGTGCCAGCAGTTATCTACCCGGACAGGGGCGACCCTATAATTCACCCCTCCACTTT
CASSYLPGQGRPYNSPLHF
>many|TRBD1|TRBV20-1|TRBJ1-6
TGCAGTGCTCTCAAGGGCAGGGACAGGAACTCACCCCTCCACTTT
CSALKGRDRNSPLHF
>few|NA|TRBV29-1|TRBJ2-7
TGCAGCGGGAAAGAAATGGGCAGGGAAGGCGAGCAGTACTTC
CSGKEMGREGEQYF
>many|TRBD2|TRBV7-8|TRBJ2-1
TGTGCCAGCAGCCCCCTGAAAGCGGGGGGAAATGAGCAGTTCTTC
CASSPLKAGGNEQFF
>few|TRBD2|TRBV20-1|TRBJ2-1
TGCAGTGCTAGCCAGCTACTAGCGGCCCCGAGCGGTGAGCAGTTCTTC
CSASQLLAAPSGEQFF
>many|TRBD1|TRBV29-1|TRBJ1-5
TGCAGCGTTGAAGGGACAGGGTATAGCAATCAGCCCCAGCATTTT
CSVEGTGYSNQPQHF
>many|TRBD2|TRBV5-1|TRBJ2-7
TGCGCCAGCAGCTTGCTAGCGGGGGCCTACTACGAGCAGTACTTC
CASSLLAGAYYEQYF
>few|NA|TRBV12-3/TRBV12-4|TRBJ1-1
TGTGCCAGCAGTTTTCACCTGACGGTGAACACTGAAGCTTTCTTT
CASSFHLTVNTEAFF
>many|TRBD1|TRBV5-1|TRBJ1-6
TGCGCCAGCAACCCAGGGGGGGGGGATTCACCCCTCCACTTT
CASNPGGGDSPLHF
>many|NA|TRBV7-8|TRBJ1-5
TGTGCCAGCAGCTTAGGATACGGGGCTCGGAGCAATCAGCCCCAGCATTTT
CASSLGYGARSNQPQHF
>many|TRBD1|TRBV5-6|TRBJ1-2
TGTGCCAGCAGCTTGGAGGACAGGGGAGCAAGCACCTTC
CASSLEDRGASTF
>many|NA|TRBV5-1|TRBJ2-1
TGCGCCAGCAGCTTGGCCGCCGGACCCGACAATGAGCAGTTCTTC
CASSLAAGPDNEQFF
>many|NA|TRBV5-1|TRBJ1-2
TGCGCCAGCAGGGGGACCGGACGCGTTACCTATGGCTACACCTTC
CASRGTGRVTYGYTF
>many|TRBD1|TRBV5-1|TRBJ1-6
TGCGCCAGCAGCTTAGCTACAGGGGGGTCACCCCTCCACTTT
CASSLATGGSPLHF
>many|NA|TRBV3-1|TRBJ2-4
TGTGCCAGCAGCCAAGGGGATAAGAGGAGCGTTCAGTACTTC
CASSQGDKRSVQYF
>many|NA|TRBV5-1|TRBJ1-2
TGCGCCAGCAGCTTGCTACAGCCCAACTATGGCTACACCTTC
CASSLLQPNYGYTF
>many|NA|TRBV20-1|TRBJ2-7
TGCAGTGCTAGTTCGCCCGGTCGACAGCACTACGAGCAGTACTTC
CSASSPGRQHYEQYF
>NA|TRBD1|TRBV5-1|TRBJ1-1
TGCGCCAGCCAGAAAGACAGGGGGGCTGAAGCTTTCTTT
CASQKDRGAEAFF
>many|NA|TRBV10-3|TRBJ2-1
TGTGCCATCATGGTCCCAGCGTACAATGAGCAGTTCTTC
CAIMVPAYNEQFF
>many|NA|TRBV20-1|TRBJ1-2
TGCAGTGCCCCTGAGGGGGGGGGCAACTACTATGGCTACACCTTC
CSAPEGGGNYYGYTF
>few|NA|TRBV29-1|TRBJ1-1
TGCAGCGTTGCCGTCACCTCCTTTAGGAACACTGAAGCTTTCTTT
CSVAVTSFRNTEAFF
>many|NA|TRBV5-1|TRBJ1-4
TGCGCCAGCAGCTTGGAGGGGACAACTAATGAAAAACTGTTTTTT
CASSLEGTTNEKLFF
>many|NA|TRBV29-1|TRBJ1-1
TGCAGCGTGGACACAGGGTTAAGGACTGAAGCTTTCTTT
CSVDTGLRTEAFF
>many|TRBD1|TRBV4-1|TRBJ1-6
TGCGCCAGCAGCCAAGATGGCAGGGGGCTTTCACCCCTCCACTTT
CASSQDGRGLSPLHF
>NA|NA|TRBV9|TRBJ1-3
NA
CASSPPVGAGNTIYF
>many|NA|TRBV20-1|TRBJ2-1
TGCAGTGCTAGCTCCCGAGGATTTGCCCAGTTCTTC
CSASSRGFAQFF
>many|TRBD1|TRBV5-5|TRBJ2-7
TGTGCCAGCAGCTTGCTGACAGGGGGTGACGAGCAGTACTTC
CASSLLTGGDEQYF
>NA|TRBD1|TRBV2|TRBJ1-1
TGTGCCAGCAGTGTAACAGGGGGCACCACTGAAGCTTTCTTT
CASSVTGGTTEAFF
>many|NA|TRBV5-1|TRBJ1-1
TGCGCCAGCAGCTTGGGGGACACCCGCGCTGAAGCTTTCTTT
CASSLGDTRAEAFF
>many|NA|TRBV18|TRBJ1-1
TGTGCCAGCTCACCACCATCCTCCACTGAAGCTTTCTTT
CASSPPSSTEAFF
>many|TRBD1|TRBV29-1|TRBJ1-1
TGCAGCGTTACGGGACAGGTCATTATGGAAGCTTTCTTT
CSVTGQVIMEAFF
>many|TRBD1|TRBV4-1|TRBJ1-1
TGCGCCAGCAGCCAAGAAACAGACAGGGTTGAAGCTTTCTTT
CASSQETDRVEAFF
>many|NA|TRBV5-1|TRBJ1-1
TGCGCCAGCAGCTTCGGCCGGACGAACACTGAAGCTTTCTTT
CASSFGRTNTEAFF
>NA|NA|TRBV11-2|TRBJ2-5
TGTGCCAGCAGCCCCCGAAAGGGGGAAGAGACCCAGTACTTC
CASSPRKGEETQYF
>many|NA|TRBV20-1|TRBJ2-7
TGCAGTGCTATTGTAGGGGCACACGCCTACGAGCAGTACTTC
CSAIVGAHAYEQYF
>many|NA|TRBV20-1|TRBJ1-1
TGCAGTGTTTCGACAGCGGGAGTCACTGAAGCTTTCTTT
CSVSTAGVTEAFF
>many|NA|TRBV20-1|TRBJ1-1
TGCAGTGCTAGGGCCAGTAGAAACACTGAAGCTTTCTTT
CSARASRNTEAFF
>many|NA|TRBV6-5|TRBJ2-2
TGTGCCAGCAGCTCAGGGGAGGCCGGGGAGCTGTTTTTT
CASSSGEAGELFF
>many|NA|TRBV28|TRBJ2-1
TGTGCCAGCAGGGACAATGAGCAGTTCTTC
CASRDNEQFF
>many|NA|TRBV5-1|TRBJ2-5
TGCGCCAGCAGCTTGGGGGGGCAAGAGACCCAGTACTTC
CASSLGGQETQYF
>many|TRBD1|TRBV27|TRBJ2-1
TGTGCCAGCAGTCTCGGACAGGGATTGCGCAATGAGCAGTTCTTC
CASSLGQGLRNEQFF
>few|NA|TRBV7-2|TRBJ1-2
TGTGCCAGCAGCAAGGGACCCACCGGTGGCTACACCTTC
CASSKGPTGGYTF
>many|NA|TRBV20-1|TRBJ2-7
TGCAGTGCTAGAGAGGAGTACTCCTACGAGCAGTACTTC
CSAREEYSYEQYF
>many|NA|TRBV27|TRBJ1-1
TGTGCCAGCAGTTTGACTGACATGAACACTGAAGCTTTCTTT
CASSLTDMNTEAFF
>many|NA|TRBV7-2|TRBJ1-2
TGTGCCAGCAGCACACAGGGCTATGGCTACACCTTC
CASSTQGYGYTF
>many|TRBD1|TRBV12-3/TRBV12-4|TRBJ1-5
TGTGCCAGCAGGGGGGACAGGGGGAATCAGCCCCAGCATTTT
CASRGDRGNQPQHF
>many|TRBD1|TRBV7-8|TRBJ1-4
TGTGCCAGCAGCTTAGGAACAGGGGTTGTGTTTTTT
CASSLGTGVVFF
>many|NA|TRBV5-1|TRBJ1-4
TGCGCCAGCAGCTTGGCTCCGGGAGACGAAAAACTGTTTTTT
CASSLAPGDEKLFF
>many|NA|TRBV5-6|TRBJ2-7
TGTGCCAGCAGCCCCTTTATGGTCGTCGAGCAGTACTTC
CASSPFMVVEQYF